This T cell receptor beta chain derives from a study of shared clonotypes between healthy human individuals. Per germline, CDR1 LNHNV and CDR2 YYDKDF (reference sequence). This CDR3 contains 15 residues. Trimming left V 0 bases short and J 1 base short, with 6 bases between. Donors were healthy HIV-negative adults without recent acute infections or vaccinations. The authors ran the assay at deep level. TCRdb's copy holds only in-frame clones and misses some; the assay was immunoSEQ multiplex PCR. Counted here are roughly 500,000 clones, 79% occurring once; the ten biggest clones make up approximately 13%.

This TCR was sampled from a middle-aged woman in good health. Some clones in this sample may be carry-over from other donors' samples. This chain uses TRBV15 with TRBJ2-2; D is undetermined. Input material: PBMCs. The CDR3 DNA reads TGTGCCACCAGCAGAGATTGGCGGAACACCGGGGAGCTGTTTTTT. Translating gives CATSRDWRNTGELFF.